Each of the 8 T cell receptor beta chains below was sequenced from the same sample in a study of T cell responses to AZD1222 COVID-19 vaccine. Method: immunoSEQ multiplex PCR; TCRdb's copy keeps in-frame clones and lacks some. The table has tens of thousands of clones, 86% seen once. This specimen consisted of peripheral blood, obtained on day 0 of AZD1222 vaccination. The receptors were gathered from an adult in good health.

The rearrangement uses TRBV6-5 and TRBJ1-4, with D hard to call. V lost 0 bases and J 8 bases, leaving 13 bases between the germline ends. Looked up from germline, CDR1 is MNHEY and CDR2 is SVGAGI. There are 15 residues in the CDR3. The CDR3 here is CASSYSYASDEKLFF. CDR3 DNA sequence: TGTGCCAGCAGTTACTCGTACGCATCGGACGAAAAACTGTTTTTT.

The chain joins TRBV4-3 to TRBJ1-5; D not certain. Germline V gene data show CDR1 as LGHNA and CDR2 as YSLEER. Trimming shortened V by 0 bases and J by 9 bases, and 12 bases separated the two germline ends. The CDR3 runs 14 residues. CDR3 sequence reads: CASSQDEGVGPQHF. The CDR3 DNA reads as TGCGCCAGCAGCCAAGATGAGGGTGTGGGGCCCCAGCATTTT.

V usage is TRBV19 and J usage is TRBJ2-1, with a weak D call TRBD1 (6 bases). The germline V gene encodes CDR1 LNHDA and CDR2 SQIVND (reference sequence). V was pared by 5 bases and J by 1 base, with 15 bases between. CDR3 length equals 16 residues. As DNA, the CDR3 is TGTGCCAGTAGTCCCCCCACAGGGAAATCCTACAATGAGCAGTTCTTC. Its translation is CASSPPTGKSYNEQFF.

This chain joins TRBV2 and TRBJ1-4; possible D gene TRBD1, 5 bases. Germline assignment: CDR1 SNHLY and CDR2 FYNNEI. The ends were cut back, 4 bases at V and 7 bases at J, with 7 bases in the middle. The CDR3 totals 12 residues. The CDR3 DNA reads as TGTGCCAGCAGTGCCCAGGGTGAAAAACTGTTTTTT. It specifies CASSAQGEKLFF.

The chain combines TRBV11-2 with TRBJ2-7, with TRBD2 matching 9 bases. Germline V lookup: CDR1 SGHAT, CDR2 FQNNGV. Losses at the gene ends were 3 bases for V and 2 bases for J; bases not matched to a gene: 14. The CDR3 sequence is 18 residues long. The chain's CDR3 is CASSFGLARSPRAYEQYF. For the CDR3, the DNA is TGTGCCAGCAGCTTCGGACTAGCGCGATCGCCCCGCGCCTACGAGCAGTACTTC.

The table lists this clone with a few counts. This sequence joins TRBV5-4 and TRBJ2-6; D might be TRBD2 (6 bases). The CDR3 is 18 residues long. Between the trimmed V and J ends, which lost 1 base and 0 bases, there was a span of 14 bases. Germline values: CDR1 SGHNT, CDR2 YYREEE (reference sequence). The CDR3, as DNA: TGTGCCAGCAGCTTGAGTGGAGGGGCCGGCTCTGGGGCCAACGTCCTGACTTTC. It codes for CASSLSGGAGSGANVLTF.

This sequence joins TRBV19 and TRBJ2-7; 8 nucleotides line up with TRBD1. Germline CDR1 reads LNHDA; CDR2 reads SQIVND (reference sequence). The CDR3 is 12 amino acids. The V and J ends lost 9 bases and 3 bases, in that order; junction bases with no gene match: 4. The CDR3 region has the DNA TGTGCCAGCCGGGACAGGAACTACGAGCAGTACTTC. Translated: CASRDRNYEQYF. Combining the CDR3 with reference TRBV19 and TRBJ2-7 gives the whole variable domain DGGITQSPKYLFRKEGQNVTLSCEQNLNHDAMYWYRQDPGQGLRLIYYSQIVNDFQKGDIAEGYSVSREKKESFPLTVTSAQKNPTAFYLCASRDRNYEQYFGPGTRLTVT.

The V call is TRBV19, the J call TRBJ1-5, with TRBD1 as a possible D gene (6 bases). The CDR3 consists of 20 residues. The germline V gene has CDR1 LNHDA and CDR2 SQIVND (reference sequence). V was shortened by 2 bases and J by 0 bases, with 23 bases between the two germline ends. The CDR3 DNA reads as TGTGCCAGTAGTATACTTTATGCAGGGGCCCCAAGATATAGCAATCAGCCCCAGCATTTT. It encodes CASSILYAGAPRYSNQPQHF.